A selection of T cell receptor beta chains follows, all from one sample in a study of shared T cell receptors in the human thymus. Data came from immunoSEQ multiplex PCR; TCRdb stores just in-frame clones and leaves some out. The sample has some 660,000 clones; about 89% are singletons. The same sample was also used in a study of human thymus T cells.

The sample comprised thymocytes. The receptors derive from a boy younger than two with a congenital heart defect. CDR3s include the opening cysteine and the closing phenylalanine or tryptophan. The order of the fields is J gene, CDR3 length, clone size, D gene, V gene, CDR3 DNA, CDR3 protein. The D gene is left open where the match is weak. Part of the rows lack a size; the others show once, few, many or a class for expanded clones.

TRBJ2-1,15,NA,TRBD2,TRBV6-5,TGTGCCAGCAGACCTAGCGGGGGCTACTACAATGAGCAGTTCTTC,CASRPSGGYYNEQFF
TRBJ1-3,15,NA,NA,TRBV10-3,TGTGCCCCTAGGTCCAGTTCCAGGGAAAGAAACACCATATATTTT,CAPRSSSRERNTIYF
TRBJ2-6,19,NA,TRBD1,TRBV4-3,TGCGCCAGCAGCCAAGAGATCGGGACAGAATGTGCTGGGGCCAACGTCCTGACTTTC,CASSQEIGTECAGANVLTF
TRBJ2-7,14,few,TRBD2,TRBV10-1,TGCGCCAGCAGTGAGGAGGGACTAGCGGGAGCACAGTACTTC,CASSEEGLAGAQYF
TRBJ2-7,14,NA,TRBD2,TRBV9,TGTGCCAGCAGCGTAGGCCCAGCGGGGGGCCCCAAGTACTTC,CASSVGPAGGPKYF
TRBJ2-5,15,NA,TRBD1,TRBV11-2,TGTGCCAGCAGTCAGACAGGGGATCCGCAAGAGACCCAGTACTTC,CASSQTGDPQETQYF
TRBJ2-1,17,NA,TRBD2,TRBV5-4,TGTGCCAGCAGCTTAGGACTAGCGGGGGTAGTTTACAATGAGCAGTTCTTC,CASSLGLAGVVYNEQFF
TRBJ1-2,12,NA,NA,TRBV29-1,TGCAGCGTCCATCATTCTAACTATGGCTACACCTTC,CSVHHSNYGYTF
TRBJ1-1,15,NA,NA,TRBV18,TGTGCCAGCTCACCACGGGGGGGCGTGAACACTGAAGCTTTCTTT,CASSPRGGVNTEAFF
TRBJ2-2,14,NA,TRBD2,TRBV12-5,TGTGCTAGTGACGGGAGGCCCAACACCGGGGAGCTGTTTTTT,CASDGRPNTGELFF
TRBJ1-4,15,NA,NA,TRBV14,TGTGCCAGCAGCCTGAAGGGGGCAACTAATGAAAAACTGTTTTTT,CASSLKGATNEKLFF
TRBJ2-1,15,few,NA,TRBV6-4,TGTGCCAGCAGTGACATAGCCCGGGAGTTCGATGAGCAGTTCTTC,CASSDIAREFDEQFF
TRBJ1-1,13,NA,TRBD1,TRBV19,TGTGCCAGTAAAGGAGACAGGGATCCTAGAGCTTTCTTT,CASKGDRDPRAFF
TRBJ2-7,14,NA,NA,TRBV27,TGTGCCAGCAGTTCCACAGGGATTAAGTGGGAGCAGTACTTC,CASSSTGIKWEQYF
TRBJ2-5,15,NA,TRBD1,TRBV5-1,TGCGCCACCTCCGGGACAGGGTCTGGAGGAGAGACCCAGTACTTC,CATSGTGSGGETQYF
TRBJ2-7,15,NA,NA,TRBV7-6,TGTGCCAGCAGCTTAGGTCCGGGTGCGGGTTACGAGCAGTACTTC,CASSLGPGAGYEQYF
TRBJ2-3,16,once,NA,TRBV4-3,TGCGCCAGCAGCCAAGTTCTGTTGGCTCGCACAGATACGCAGTATTTT,CASSQVLLARTDTQYF
TRBJ1-6,12,NA,NA,TRBV7-8,TGTGCCAGCAGCGTCCTCCATTCACCCCTCCACTTT,CASSVLHSPLHF
TRBJ2-5,19,NA,NA,TRBV5-6,TGTGCCAGCAGCTATAACGGGGACTCTACTATCCTACCCCAAGAGACCCAGTACTTC,CASSYNGDSTILPQETQYF
TRBJ2-7,14,NA,TRBD1,TRBV2,TGTGCCAGCAGACCGGGACAGGGGGAGCACGAGCAGTACTTC,CASRPGQGEHEQYF
TRBJ1-4,16,NA,NA,TRBV19,TGTGCCAGTAGCCACCAGAGGTTGGGTGTTAATGAAAAACTGTTTTTT,CASSHQRLGVNEKLFF
TRBJ2-6,16,NA,TRBD1,TRBV9,TGTGCCAGCAGCCCGCACAGGGGTTCTGGGGCCAACGTCCTGACTTTC,CASSPHRGSGANVLTF
TRBJ2-3,22,NA,TRBD2,TRBV4-2,TGTGCCAGCCGCCCCCGTAAACCACTGGCCGCGGGACTAGCGGGGGATGCAGATACGCAGTATTTT,CASRPRKPLAAGLAGDADTQYF